This TCR beta chain was recorded in a study of Tregs in tolerant kidney transplant recipients. With respect to this clone: The target antigen is unknown.

The study's findings and limits: Biological reproducibility was not directly addressed, but technical replication error appeared minimal.

Unstimulated Tregs (CD4+CD25+CD127-) and CD4+CD25- non-Tregs were sorted from PBMCs. Thawed PBMCs were rested overnight at 37°C with about 220 IU/ml IL-2 before regulatory T cell sorting. Measured with immunoSEQ multiplex PCR; TCRdb has only the in-frame clones, and not every one. Of 50,000 to 80,000 clones listed, about 98% are singletons. The sequence was collected from a human donor who received a combined kidney and bone marrow transplant. Sequencing was performed on Tregs from blood, taken before the transplant.

CDR3 in amino acids: CASSRGAAQETQYF. CDR3 DNA: TGTGCCAGCTCCCGTGGAGCGGCCCAAGAGACCCAGTACTTC. This chain uses TRBV7-9 with TRBJ2-5, with D possibly TRBD2 on 5 matching bases. The CDR3 length is 14 residues. V was clipped by 8 bases and J by 1 base, with 14 bases between them. In germline, CDR1 is SEHNR, CDR2 FQNEAQ (reference sequence).